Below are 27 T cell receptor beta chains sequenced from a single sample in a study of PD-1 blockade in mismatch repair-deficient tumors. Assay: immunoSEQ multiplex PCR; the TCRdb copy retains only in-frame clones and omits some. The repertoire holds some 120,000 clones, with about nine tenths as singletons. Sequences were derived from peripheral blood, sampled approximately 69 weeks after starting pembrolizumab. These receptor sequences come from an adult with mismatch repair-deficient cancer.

In DNA, the CDR3 is TGTGCCAGCCGCCTAGCGGAAGTAAATGAGCAGTTCTTC. This encodes CASRLAEVNEQFF. This rearrangement joins TRBV7-9 to TRBJ2-1; 7 nucleotides agree with TRBD2. Per the germline V gene, CDR1 is SEHNR and CDR2 is FQNEAQ (reference sequence). The CDR3 extends over 13 amino acids. J lost 7 bases, V lost 8 bases, and 8 bases had no gene match.

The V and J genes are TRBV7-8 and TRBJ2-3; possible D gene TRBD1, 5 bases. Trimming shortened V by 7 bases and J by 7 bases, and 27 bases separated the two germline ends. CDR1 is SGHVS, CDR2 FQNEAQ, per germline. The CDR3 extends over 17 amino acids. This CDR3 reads CASITDLSFQGDHTQYF. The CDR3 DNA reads TGTGCCAGCATCACCGACCTCAGCTTCCAAGGGGATCATACGCAGTATTTT.

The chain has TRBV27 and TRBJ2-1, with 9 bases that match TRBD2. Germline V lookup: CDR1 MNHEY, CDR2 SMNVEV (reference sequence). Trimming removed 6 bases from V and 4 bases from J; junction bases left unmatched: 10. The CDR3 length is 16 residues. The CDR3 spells CASSQSGTSIYNEQFF. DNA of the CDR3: TGTGCCAGCAGCCAATCAGGGACTAGCATTTACAATGAGCAGTTCTTC.

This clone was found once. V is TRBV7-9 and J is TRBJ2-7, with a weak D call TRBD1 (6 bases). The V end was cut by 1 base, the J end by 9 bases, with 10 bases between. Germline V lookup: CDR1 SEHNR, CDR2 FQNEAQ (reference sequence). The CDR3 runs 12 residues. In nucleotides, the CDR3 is TGTGCCAGCAGCTTAGAGGGGGTTTTGCAGTACTTC. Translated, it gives CASSLEGVLQYF.

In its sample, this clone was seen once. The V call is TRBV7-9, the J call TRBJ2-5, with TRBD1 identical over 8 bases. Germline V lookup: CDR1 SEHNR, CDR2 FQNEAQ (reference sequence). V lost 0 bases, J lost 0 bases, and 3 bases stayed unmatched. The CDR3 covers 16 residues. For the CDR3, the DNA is TGTGCCAGCAGCTTAGCGGGACAGGCGTACCAAGAGACCCAGTACTTC. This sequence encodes CASSLAGQAYQETQYF.

The CDR3 sequence is CASSLEAGYGYTF. The CDR3 coding sequence is TGTGCCAGCAGCTTAGAGGCAGGCTATGGCTACACCTTC. The rearrangement uses TRBV7-9 and TRBJ1-2, with D uncertain. This CDR3 has 13 amino acids. Between the trimmed V and J ends, which lost 1 base and 4 bases, there was a span of 7 bases. The germline gives CDR1 SEHNR, CDR2 FQNEAQ (reference sequence).

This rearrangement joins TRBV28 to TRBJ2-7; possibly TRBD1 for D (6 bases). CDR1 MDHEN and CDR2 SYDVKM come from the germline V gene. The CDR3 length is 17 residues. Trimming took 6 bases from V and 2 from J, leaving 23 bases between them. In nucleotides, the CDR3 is TGTGCCAGCAGGGACCTTGGGGGCGGGCAGCTGACCTACGAGCAGTACTTC. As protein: CASRDLGGGQLTYEQYF.

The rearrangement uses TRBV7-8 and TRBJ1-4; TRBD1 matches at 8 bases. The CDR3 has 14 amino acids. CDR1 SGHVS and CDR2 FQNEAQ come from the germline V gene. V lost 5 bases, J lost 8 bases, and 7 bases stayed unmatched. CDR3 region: CASSPRGLFEKLFF. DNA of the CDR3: TGTGCCAGCAGCCCCAGGGGGCTGTTCGAAAAACTGTTTTTT.

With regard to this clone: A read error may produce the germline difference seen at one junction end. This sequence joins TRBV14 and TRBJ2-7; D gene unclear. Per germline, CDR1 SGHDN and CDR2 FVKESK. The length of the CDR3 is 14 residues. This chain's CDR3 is CASSQVGSSNEQYF. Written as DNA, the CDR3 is TGTGCCAGCAGCCAAGTGGGGTCCTCCAACGAGCAGTACTTC.

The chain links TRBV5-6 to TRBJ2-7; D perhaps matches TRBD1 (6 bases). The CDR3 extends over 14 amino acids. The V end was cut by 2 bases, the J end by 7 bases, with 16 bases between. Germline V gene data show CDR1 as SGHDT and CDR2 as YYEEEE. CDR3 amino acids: CASSFPTGSGEQYF. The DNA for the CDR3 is TGTGCCAGCAGCTTCCCCACAGGGTCGGGGGAGCAGTACTTC.

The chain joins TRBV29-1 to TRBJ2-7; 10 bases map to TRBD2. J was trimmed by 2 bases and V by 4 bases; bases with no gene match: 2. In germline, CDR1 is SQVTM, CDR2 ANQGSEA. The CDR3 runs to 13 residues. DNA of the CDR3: TGCAGCGTTGTCCTAGCGGGGGCCTACGAGCAGTACTTC. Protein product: CSVVLAGAYEQYF.

CDR3 amino acids: CASSPRSIGLAGGTSYEQYF. The DNA of the CDR3 is TGTGCCAGCAGCCCAAGATCCATAGGACTAGCGGGAGGTACATCCTACGAGCAGTACTTC. This chain uses TRBV13 with TRBJ2-7; 14 nucleotides match TRBD2. Losses at the gene ends were 5 bases for V and 1 base for J; bases not matched to a gene: 16. There are 20 residues in the CDR3. Per the germline V gene, CDR1 is PRHDT and CDR2 is FYEKMQ (reference sequence).

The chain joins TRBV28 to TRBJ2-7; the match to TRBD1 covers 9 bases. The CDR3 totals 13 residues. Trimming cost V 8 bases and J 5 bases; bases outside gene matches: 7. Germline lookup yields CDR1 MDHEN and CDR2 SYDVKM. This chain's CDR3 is CASGGQGRNEQYF. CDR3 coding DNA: TGTGCCAGCGGGGGACAGGGTAGGAACGAGCAGTACTTC.

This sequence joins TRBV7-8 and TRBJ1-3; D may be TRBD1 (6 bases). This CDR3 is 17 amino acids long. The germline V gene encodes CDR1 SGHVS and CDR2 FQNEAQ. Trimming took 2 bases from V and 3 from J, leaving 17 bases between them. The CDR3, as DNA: TGTGCCAGCAGCTTAAGTGGGGGCTCCTCAGGTGGAAACACCATATATTTT. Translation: CASSLSGGSSGGNTIYF.

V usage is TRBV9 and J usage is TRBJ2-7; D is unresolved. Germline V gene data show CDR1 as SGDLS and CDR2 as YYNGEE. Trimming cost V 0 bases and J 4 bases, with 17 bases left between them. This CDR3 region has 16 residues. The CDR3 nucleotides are TGTGCCAGCAGCGTAGACGAGGCTAGTGTGTATTACGAGCAGTACTTC. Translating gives CASSVDEASVYYEQYF.

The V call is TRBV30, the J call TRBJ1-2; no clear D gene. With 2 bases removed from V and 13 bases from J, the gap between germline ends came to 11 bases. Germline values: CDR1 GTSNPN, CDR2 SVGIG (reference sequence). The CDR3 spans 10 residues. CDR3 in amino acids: CAWSFPHPTF. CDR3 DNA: TGTGCCTGGAGTTTCCCCCACCCCACCTTC.

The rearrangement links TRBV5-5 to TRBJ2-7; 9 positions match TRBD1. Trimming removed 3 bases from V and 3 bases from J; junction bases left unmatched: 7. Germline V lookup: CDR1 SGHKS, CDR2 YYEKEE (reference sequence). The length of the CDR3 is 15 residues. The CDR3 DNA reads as TGTGCCAGCAGCTCCATCGGGACAGGGTACTACGAGCAGTACTTC. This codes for CASSSIGTGYYEQYF.

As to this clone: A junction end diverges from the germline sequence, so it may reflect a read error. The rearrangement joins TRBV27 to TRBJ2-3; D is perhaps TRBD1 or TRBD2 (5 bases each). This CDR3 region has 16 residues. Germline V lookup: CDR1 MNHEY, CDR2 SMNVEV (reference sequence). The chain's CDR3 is CASNLEGIRSPDAQYF. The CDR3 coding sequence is TGTGCCAGCAACTTAGAGGGGATCCGGTCCCCAGATGCGCAGTATTTT.

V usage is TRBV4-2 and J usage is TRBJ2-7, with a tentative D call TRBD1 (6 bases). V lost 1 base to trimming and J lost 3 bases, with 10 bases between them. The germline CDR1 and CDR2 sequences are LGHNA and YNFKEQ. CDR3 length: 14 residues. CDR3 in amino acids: CASSQGGTYYEQYF. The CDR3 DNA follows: TGTGCCAGCAGCCAAGGTGGGACATACTACGAGCAGTACTTC.

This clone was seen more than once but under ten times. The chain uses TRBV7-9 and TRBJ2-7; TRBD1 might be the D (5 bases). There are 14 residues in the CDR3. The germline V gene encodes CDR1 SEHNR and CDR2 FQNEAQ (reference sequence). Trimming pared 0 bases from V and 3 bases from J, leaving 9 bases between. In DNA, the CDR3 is TGTGCCAGCAGCTTAGCCGGCCAGGGCTACGAGCAGTACTTC. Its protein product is CASSLAGQGYEQYF.

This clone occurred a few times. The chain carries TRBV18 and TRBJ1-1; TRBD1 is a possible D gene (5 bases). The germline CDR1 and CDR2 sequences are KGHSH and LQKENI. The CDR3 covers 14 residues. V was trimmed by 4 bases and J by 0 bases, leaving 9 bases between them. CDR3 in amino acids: CASSRDSMNTEAFF. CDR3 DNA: TGTGCCAGCTCACGCGACAGCATGAACACTGAAGCTTTCTTT.

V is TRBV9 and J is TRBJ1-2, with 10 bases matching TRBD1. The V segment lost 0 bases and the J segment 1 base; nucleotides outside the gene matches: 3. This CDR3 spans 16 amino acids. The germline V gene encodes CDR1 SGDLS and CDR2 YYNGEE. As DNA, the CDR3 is TGTGCCAGCAGCGTAGAGGGGACAGGGGTTAACTATGGCTACACCTTC. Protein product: CASSVEGTGVNYGYTF.

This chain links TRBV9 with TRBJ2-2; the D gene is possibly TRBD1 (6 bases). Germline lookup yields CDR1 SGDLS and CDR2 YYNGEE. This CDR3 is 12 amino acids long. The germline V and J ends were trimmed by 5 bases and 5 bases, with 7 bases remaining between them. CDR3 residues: CASRRGTGELFF. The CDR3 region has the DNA TGTGCCAGCAGGAGGGGGACCGGGGAGCTGTTTTTT.

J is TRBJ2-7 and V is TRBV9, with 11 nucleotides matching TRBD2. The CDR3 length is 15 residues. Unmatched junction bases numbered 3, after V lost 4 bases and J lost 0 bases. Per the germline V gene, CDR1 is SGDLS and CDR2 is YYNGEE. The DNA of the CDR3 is TGTGCCAGCAGCCTCGGGACTAGCGGCTCCTACGAGCAGTACTTC. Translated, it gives CASSLGTSGSYEQYF.

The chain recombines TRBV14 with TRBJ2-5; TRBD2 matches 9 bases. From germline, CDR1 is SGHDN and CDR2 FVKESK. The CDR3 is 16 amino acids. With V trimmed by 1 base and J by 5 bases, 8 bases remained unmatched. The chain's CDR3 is CASSQVSGGRWETQYF. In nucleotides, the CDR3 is TGTGCCAGCAGCCAAGTGAGCGGGGGGCGCTGGGAGACCCAGTACTTC.

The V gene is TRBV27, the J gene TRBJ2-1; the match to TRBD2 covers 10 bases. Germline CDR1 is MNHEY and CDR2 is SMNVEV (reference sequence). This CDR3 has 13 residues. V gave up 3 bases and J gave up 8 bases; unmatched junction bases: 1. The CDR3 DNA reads TGTGCCAGCAGTTTGGGGACTAGCGATGAGCAGTTCTTC. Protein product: CASSLGTSDEQFF.

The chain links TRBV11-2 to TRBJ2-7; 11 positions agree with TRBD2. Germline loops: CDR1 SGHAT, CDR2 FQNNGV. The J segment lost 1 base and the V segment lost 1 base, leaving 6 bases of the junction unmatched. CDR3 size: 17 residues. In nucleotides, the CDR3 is TGTGCCAGCAGCTTAGTTACTAGCGGGAGTGGGTCCTACGAGCAGTACTTC. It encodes CASSLVTSGSGSYEQYF.